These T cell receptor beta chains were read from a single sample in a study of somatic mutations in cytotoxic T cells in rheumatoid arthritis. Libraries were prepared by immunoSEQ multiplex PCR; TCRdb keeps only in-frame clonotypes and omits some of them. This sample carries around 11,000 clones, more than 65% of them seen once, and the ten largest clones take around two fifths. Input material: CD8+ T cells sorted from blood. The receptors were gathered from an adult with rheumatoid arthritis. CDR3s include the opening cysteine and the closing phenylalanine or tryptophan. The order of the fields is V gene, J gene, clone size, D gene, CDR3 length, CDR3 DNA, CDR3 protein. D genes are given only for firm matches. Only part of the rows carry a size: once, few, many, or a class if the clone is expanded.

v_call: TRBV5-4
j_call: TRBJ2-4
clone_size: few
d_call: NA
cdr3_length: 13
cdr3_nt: TGTGCCAGCAGCTTTGCAGGGGCAAACATTCAGTACTTC
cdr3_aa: CASSFAGANIQYF

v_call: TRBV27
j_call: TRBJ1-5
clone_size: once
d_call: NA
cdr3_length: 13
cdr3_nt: TGTGCCAGCGGCGGGGGCTGGGGTCAGCCCCAGCATTTT
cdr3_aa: CASGGGWGQPQHF

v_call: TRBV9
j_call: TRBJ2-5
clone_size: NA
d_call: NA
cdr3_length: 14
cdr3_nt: TGTGCCAGCAGCTCCCCCCCATCTGCGGAGACCCAGTACTTC
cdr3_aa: CASSSPPSAETQYF

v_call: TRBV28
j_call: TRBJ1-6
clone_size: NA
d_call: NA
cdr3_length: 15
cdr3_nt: TGTGCCAGCAGTCGCAGTACCGATGTCAGTTCACCCCTCCACTTT
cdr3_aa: CASSRSTDVSSPLHF

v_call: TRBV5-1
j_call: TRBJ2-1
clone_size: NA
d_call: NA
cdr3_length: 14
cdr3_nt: TGCGCCAGCATGGGGGAGACCTCCTACAATGAGCAGTTCTTC
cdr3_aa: CASMGETSYNEQFF

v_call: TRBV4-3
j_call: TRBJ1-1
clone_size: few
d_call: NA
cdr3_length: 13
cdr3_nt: TGCGCCAGCAGCCAATTTGGGAACACTGAAGCTTTCTTT
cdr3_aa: CASSQFGNTEAFF

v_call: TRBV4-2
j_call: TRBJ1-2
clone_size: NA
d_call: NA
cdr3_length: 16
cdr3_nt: TGTGCCAGCAGCCAATATGTTGGGGACACCAACTATGGCTACACCTTC
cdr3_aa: CASSQYVGDTNYGYTF

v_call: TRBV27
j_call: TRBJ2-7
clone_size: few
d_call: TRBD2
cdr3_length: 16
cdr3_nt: TGTGCCAGCAGCACATGGGAGGGCCGTAACTCCTACGAGCAGTACTTC
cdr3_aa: CASSTWEGRNSYEQYF

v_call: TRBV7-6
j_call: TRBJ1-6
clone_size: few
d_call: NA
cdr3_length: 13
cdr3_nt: TGTGCCAGCAGCAATAGTTATGTTTCACCCCTCCACTTT
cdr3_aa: CASSNSYVSPLHF

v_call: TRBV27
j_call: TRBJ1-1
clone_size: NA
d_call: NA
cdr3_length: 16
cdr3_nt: TGTGCCAGCAGTTTATTAGGAAGGGCCGGGAACACTGAAGCTTTCTTT
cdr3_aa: CASSLLGRAGNTEAFF

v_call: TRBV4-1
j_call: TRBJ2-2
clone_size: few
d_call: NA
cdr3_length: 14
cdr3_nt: TGCGCCAGCAGCCTGGGACCCAACACCGGGGAGCTGTTTTTT
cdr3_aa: CASSLGPNTGELFF

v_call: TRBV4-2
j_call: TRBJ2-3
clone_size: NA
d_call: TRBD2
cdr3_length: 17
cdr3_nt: TGTGCCAGCAGCCAATTAGTAGCGGGGACTTACACAGATACGCAGTATTTT
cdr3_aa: CASSQLVAGTYTDTQYF

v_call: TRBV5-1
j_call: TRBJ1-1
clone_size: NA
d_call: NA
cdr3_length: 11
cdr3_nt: TGCGCCAGCACTCAGGGAGCTGAAGCTTTCTTT
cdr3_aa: CASTQGAEAFF

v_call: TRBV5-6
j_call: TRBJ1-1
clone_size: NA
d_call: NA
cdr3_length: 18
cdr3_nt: TGTGCCAGCAGCTTGGAACGGGCAGGACCCCTGATGGGCACTGAAGCTTTCTTT
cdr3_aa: CASSLERAGPLMGTEAFF

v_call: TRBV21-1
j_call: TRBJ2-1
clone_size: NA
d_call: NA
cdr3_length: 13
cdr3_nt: TGTGCCAGCACCCCTGGGACTAACAATGAGCAGTTCTTC
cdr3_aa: CASTPGTNNEQFF

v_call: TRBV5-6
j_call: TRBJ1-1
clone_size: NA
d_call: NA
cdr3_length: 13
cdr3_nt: TGTGCCAGCAGCTTTTTGGGTTACACTGAAGCTTTCTTT
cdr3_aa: CASSFLGYTEAFF

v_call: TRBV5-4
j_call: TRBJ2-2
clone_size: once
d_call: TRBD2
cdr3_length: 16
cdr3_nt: TGTGCCAGCAGCCTCCCGACTAGCGGTAACACCGGGGAGCTGTTTTTT
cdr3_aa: CASSLPTSGNTGELFF

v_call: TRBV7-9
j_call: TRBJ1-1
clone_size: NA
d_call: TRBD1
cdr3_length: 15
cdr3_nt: TGTGCCAGCAGCTTAGGGACAGGGGTAAACACTGAAGCTTTCTTT
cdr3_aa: CASSLGTGVNTEAFF

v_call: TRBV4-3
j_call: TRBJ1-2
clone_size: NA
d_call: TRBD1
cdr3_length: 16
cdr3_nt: TGCGCCAGCAGCCAGGCGACAGGGGGCATTGACTATGGCTACACCTTC
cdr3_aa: CASSQATGGIDYGYTF

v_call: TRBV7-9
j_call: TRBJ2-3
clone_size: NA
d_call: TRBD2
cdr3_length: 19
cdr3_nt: TGTGCCAGCAGCTCGCCACTCCCGACTAGCGGGGGTCTCACAGATACGCAGTATTTT
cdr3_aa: CASSSPLPTSGGLTDTQYF

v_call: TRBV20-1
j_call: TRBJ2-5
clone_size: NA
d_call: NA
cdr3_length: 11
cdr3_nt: TGCAGTGCTAGGGACCAAGAGACCCAGTACTTC
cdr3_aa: CSARDQETQYF

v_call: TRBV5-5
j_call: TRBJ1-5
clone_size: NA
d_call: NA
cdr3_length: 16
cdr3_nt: TGTGCCAGCAGCTCCACACGGACCGCGTTTGGTCAGCCCCAGCATTTT
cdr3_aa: CASSSTRTAFGQPQHF

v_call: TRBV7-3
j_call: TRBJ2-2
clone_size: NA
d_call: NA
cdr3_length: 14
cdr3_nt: TGTGCCAGCAGCCCAGACAGCCTCACCGGGGAGCTGTTTTTT
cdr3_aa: CASSPDSLTGELFF

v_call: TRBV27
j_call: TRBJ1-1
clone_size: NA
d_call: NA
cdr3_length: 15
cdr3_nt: TGTGCCAGCAGCTTGTCAGGCGCCTTGGGGGCTGAAGCTTTCTTT
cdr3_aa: CASSLSGALGAEAFF

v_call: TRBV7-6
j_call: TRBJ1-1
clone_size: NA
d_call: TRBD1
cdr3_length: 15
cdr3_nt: TGTGCCAGCAGCTTCGGGCAGGGGGCTGGCACTGAAGCTTTCTTT
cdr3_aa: CASSFGQGAGTEAFF

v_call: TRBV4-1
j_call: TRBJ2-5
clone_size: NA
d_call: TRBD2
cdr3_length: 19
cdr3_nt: TGCGCCAGCAGCCAAGGACTAGCGGGGGGGATGCATGCGTGGGAGACCCAGTACTTC
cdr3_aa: CASSQGLAGGMHAWETQYF

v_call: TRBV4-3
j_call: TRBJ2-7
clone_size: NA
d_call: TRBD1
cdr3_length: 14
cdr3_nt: TGCGCCAGCAGCCAAGGGAACAGGGGCTACGAGCAGTACTTC
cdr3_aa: CASSQGNRGYEQYF

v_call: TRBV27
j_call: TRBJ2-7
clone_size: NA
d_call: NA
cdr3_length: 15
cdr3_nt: TGTGCCAGCAGCCCTACCGGGTCCCACTCCTACGAGCAGTACTTC
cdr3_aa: CASSPTGSHSYEQYF

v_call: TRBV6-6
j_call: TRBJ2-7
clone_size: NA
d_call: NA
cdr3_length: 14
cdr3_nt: TGTGCCAGCAGTTACGGGGGAGATTCCTACGAGCAGTACTTC
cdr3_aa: CASSYGGDSYEQYF

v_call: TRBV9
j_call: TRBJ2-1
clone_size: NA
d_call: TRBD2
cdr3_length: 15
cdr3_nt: TGTGCCAGCAGCCTAACGGGGGGGAGGCCTAATGAGCAGTTCTTC
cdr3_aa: CASSLTGGRPNEQFF

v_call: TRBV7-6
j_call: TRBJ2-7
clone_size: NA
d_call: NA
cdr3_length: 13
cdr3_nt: TGTGCCAGCAGCTTGGCAGGGGCCGGGGAGCAGTACTTC
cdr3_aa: CASSLAGAGEQYF

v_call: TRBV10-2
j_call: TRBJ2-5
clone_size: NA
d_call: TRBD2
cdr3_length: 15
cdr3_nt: TGCGCCAGCAGTCTGACTAGCGGGGCGCAAGAGACCCAGTACTTC
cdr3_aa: CASSLTSGAQETQYF

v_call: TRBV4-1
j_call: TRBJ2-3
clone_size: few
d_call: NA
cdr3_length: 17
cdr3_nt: TGCGCCAGCAGCCAAGATAGGTGGGGGGGGCCCTCAGATACGCAGTATTTT
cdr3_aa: CASSQDRWGGPSDTQYF

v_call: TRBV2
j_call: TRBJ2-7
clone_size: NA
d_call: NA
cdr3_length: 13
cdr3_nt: TGTGCCAGCAGCGTAGGGTACTCCTACGAGCAGTACTTC
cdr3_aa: CASSVGYSYEQYF

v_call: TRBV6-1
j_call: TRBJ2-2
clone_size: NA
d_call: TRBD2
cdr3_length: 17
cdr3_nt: TGTGCCAGCAGTGAAGGGGTAGCGGGGGGCGGTGCCGGGGAGCTGTTTTTT
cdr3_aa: CASSEGVAGGGAGELFF

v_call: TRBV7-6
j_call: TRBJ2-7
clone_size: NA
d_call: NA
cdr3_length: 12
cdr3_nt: TGTGCCAGCAGCCCTACAGGCTACGAGCAGTACTTC
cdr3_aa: CASSPTGYEQYF

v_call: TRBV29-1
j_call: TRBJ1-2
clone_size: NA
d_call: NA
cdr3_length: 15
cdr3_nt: TGCAGCGTGGGGACAACAGGGCTCATTAACTATGGCTACACCTTC
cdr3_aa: CSVGTTGLINYGYTF

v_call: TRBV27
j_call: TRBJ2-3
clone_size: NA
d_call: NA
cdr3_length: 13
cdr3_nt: TGTGCCAGCAGTCCGGGGAGCACAGATACGCAGTATTTT
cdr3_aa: CASSPGSTDTQYF

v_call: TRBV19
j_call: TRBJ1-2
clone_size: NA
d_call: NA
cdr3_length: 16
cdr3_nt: TGTGCCAGTAGTATAGGGACCCGGGGGCTCGGGAATGGCTACACCTTC
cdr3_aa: CASSIGTRGLGNGYTF

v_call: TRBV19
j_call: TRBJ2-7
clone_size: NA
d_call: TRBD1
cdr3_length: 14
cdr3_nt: TGTGCCAGTAGCACCGGGACAGGGACCTACGAGCAGTACTTC
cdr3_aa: CASSTGTGTYEQYF

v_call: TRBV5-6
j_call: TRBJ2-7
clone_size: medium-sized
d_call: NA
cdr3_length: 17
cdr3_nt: TGTGCCAGCAGCGGGGGCGACGACGGGCTTGGAGCCTACGAGCAGTACTTC
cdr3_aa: CASSGGDDGLGAYEQYF

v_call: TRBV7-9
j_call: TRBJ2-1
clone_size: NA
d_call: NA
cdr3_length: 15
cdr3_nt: TGTGCCAGCAGCTCCATCCAGAGCTCCTACAATGAGCAGTTCTTC
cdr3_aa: CASSSIQSSYNEQFF

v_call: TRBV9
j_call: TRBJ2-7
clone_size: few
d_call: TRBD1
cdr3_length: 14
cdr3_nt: TGTGCCAGCAGCGTAGGGCAGGGGGCCTACGAGCAGTACTTC
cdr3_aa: CASSVGQGAYEQYF

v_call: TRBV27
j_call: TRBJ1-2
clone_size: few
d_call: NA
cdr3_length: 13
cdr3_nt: TGTGCCAGCAGTTTATACGGGGGTGAAGGCTACACCTTC
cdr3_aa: CASSLYGGEGYTF

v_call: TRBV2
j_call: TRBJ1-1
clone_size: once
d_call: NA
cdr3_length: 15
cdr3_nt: TGTGCCAGCAGCGCAGGGGACCGGCGGGGCACTGAAGCTTTCTTT
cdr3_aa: CASSAGDRRGTEAFF

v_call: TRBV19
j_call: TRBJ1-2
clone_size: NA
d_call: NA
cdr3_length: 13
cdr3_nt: TGTGCCAGTAGTATTCACGGGAGCTATGGCTACACCTTC
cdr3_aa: CASSIHGSYGYTF

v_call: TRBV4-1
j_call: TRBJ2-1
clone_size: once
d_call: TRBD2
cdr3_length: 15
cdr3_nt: TGCGCCAGCAGCCAAGTAGCGGGGGGATTCAATGAGCAGTTCTTC
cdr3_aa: CASSQVAGGFNEQFF